Each of the 13 T cell receptor beta chains below was sequenced from the same sample in a study of beta chain features in type 1 diabetes. All of the isolated RNA was reverse transcribed, so expressed TCRB transcripts were sequenced. TCRdb's table, derived via immunoSEQ multiplex PCR, lists solely in-frame clones and lacks some. The repertoire holds around 250,000 clones, with approximately 70% as singletons. Sequenced sample: naive CD4+ T cells from blood. These receptors were taken from a young man in good health.

The J gene is TRBJ2-7, the V gene TRBV13, with TRBD1 identical over 8 bases. Germline V lookup: CDR1 PRHDT, CDR2 FYEKMQ (reference sequence). With V trimmed by 7 bases and J by 3 bases, 8 bases remained unmatched. This CDR3 is built from 14 residues. CDR3 nucleotides: TGTGCCAGCACCAGAACAGGGGGTTACTACGAGCAGTACTTC. Protein product: CASTRTGGYYEQYF.

This chain's CDR3 is CAWTGLTGELFF. CDR3 nucleotide sequence: TGTGCCTGGACGGGCCTGACCGGGGAGCTGTTTTTT. The V call is TRBV30, the J call TRBJ2-2; the D is unclear. Germline CDR1 and CDR2: GTSNPN and SVGIG (reference sequence). The ends were cut back, 4 bases at V and 5 bases at J, with 8 bases in the middle. This CDR3 is built from 12 residues.

This clone was recorded a few times. V is TRBV19 and J is TRBJ2-1; D perhaps matches TRBD1 (6 bases). Trimming left V 3 bases short and J 0 bases short, with 6 bases between. Germline V gene lookup returns CDR1 LNHDA and CDR2 SQIVND (reference sequence). The length of the CDR3 is 14 residues. The CDR3 sequence: CASSMDSSYNEQFF. DNA for the CDR3: TGTGCCAGTAGTATGGACAGCTCCTACAATGAGCAGTTCTTC.

V gene TRBV4-1 combines with J gene TRBJ2-1, with a possible D match to TRBD2 (5 bases). Germline loops: CDR1 MGHRA, CDR2 YSYEKL. The CDR3 totals 14 residues. Trimming took off 2 bases at V and 8 bases at J, with 13 bases between the two ends. Written as DNA, the CDR3 is TGCGCCAGCAGCCAACCCGTATCCGGGGATGAGCAGTTCTTC. It specifies CASSQPVSGDEQFF.

This clone was counted only a few times. This chain connects TRBV2 to TRBJ2-3; TRBD2 matches at 8 bases. The germline gives CDR1 SNHLY, CDR2 FYNNEI. The CDR3 is 12 residues long. V lost 8 bases, J lost 4 bases, and 2 bases stayed unmatched. CDR3 nucleotides: TGTGCCAGCGGAGCGGGAGCAGATACGCAGTATTTT. It translates to CASGAGADTQYF. The variable domain in full, with the rest retrieved from reference TRBV2 and TRBJ2-3, is EPEVTQTPSHQVTQMGQEVILRCVPISNHLYFYWYRQILGQKVEFLVSFYNNEISEKSEIFDDQFSVERPDGSNFTLKIRSTKLEDSAMYFCASGAGADTQYFGPGTRLTVL.

The chain joins TRBV25-1 to TRBJ2-7; maybe TRBD1 (6 bases). CDR1 MGHDK and CDR2 SYGVNS come from the germline V gene. The CDR3 sequence is 14 residues long. Trimming cost V 4 bases and J 2 bases, with 12 bases left between them. CDR3 sequence (DNA): TGTGCCAGCAGTGGAAGTACAGGGACCTACGAGCAGTACTTC. Residues: CASSGSTGTYEQYF.

The chain is built from TRBV30 and TRBJ2-7, with a weak D call TRBD1 (5 bases). There are 16 residues in the CDR3. The V and J ends lost 1 base and 7 bases respectively, with 23 bases between them. The germline gives CDR1 GTSNPN, CDR2 SVGIG (reference sequence). Written as DNA, the CDR3 is TGTGCCTGGAGTGAGTCGGATAGGGGATATTTTCAGGAGCAGTACTTC. As protein: CAWSESDRGYFQEQYF.

This clone was observed once. The chain carries TRBV18 and TRBJ1-1, with D maybe TRBD1 (5 bases). Trimming shortened V by 5 bases and J by 1 base, and 11 bases separated the two germline ends. This CDR3 is built from 14 residues. Per germline, CDR1 KGHSH and CDR2 LQKENI. The CDR3 loop is CASSKTGENTEAFF. The CDR3 coding sequence is TGTGCCAGCTCAAAAACAGGAGAGAACACTGAAGCTTTCTTT.

There are a few counts of this clone. The rearrangement joins TRBV30 to TRBJ2-4, with D perhaps matching TRBD1 (6 bases). The CDR3 totals 13 residues. CDR1 GTSNPN and CDR2 SVGIG come from the germline V gene (reference sequence). V lost 6 bases, J lost 8 bases, and 17 bases lay in between. Here the CDR3 reads CACRSRGFDIQYF. The CDR3 region has the DNA TGTGCCTGCCGCTCCAGGGGATTCGACATTCAGTACTTC.

The chain uses TRBV10-1 and TRBJ2-5, with a possible D match to TRBD2 (5 bases). The V end lost 0 bases, the J end lost 5 bases, and 10 bases lay between the germline ends. Germline V gene lookup returns CDR1 WNHNN and CDR2 SYGVQD (reference sequence). This CDR3 has 14 residues. The CDR3 is CASSESGSGETQYF. DNA of the CDR3: TGCGCCAGCAGTGAGTCGGGGTCGGGGGAGACCCAGTACTTC.

This clone was detected a few times. V and J are TRBV4-3 and TRBJ2-1; 11 bases are a match to TRBD2. This CDR3 is built from 15 residues. The V gene's germline CDR1 is LGHNA and CDR2 YSLEER. V shed 0 bases and J 8 bases; nucleotides not matched to a gene: 3. CDR3 in DNA: TGCGCCAGCAGCCAAGAGGGACTAGCGGATCATGAGCAGTTCTTC. Amino acid sequence: CASSQEGLADHEQFF.

This sequence joins TRBV28 and TRBJ2-7, with 8 bases lining up with TRBD1. CDR3 length equals 13 residues. V gave up 7 bases and J gave up 6 bases; unmatched junction bases: 8. In germline, CDR1 is MDHEN, CDR2 SYDVKM. DNA for the CDR3: TGTGCCAGCACCTCCGGACAGGGAGGCGAGCAGTACTTC. Translated: CASTSGQGGEQYF.

The chain recombines TRBV25-1 with TRBJ2-7, with 8 bases lining up with TRBD1. This CDR3 is built from 15 residues. The ends lost 1 base at V and 1 base at J; junction bases unmatched: 3. CDR1 and CDR2 from the germline V gene are MGHDK and SYGVNS. The CDR3 DNA follows: TGTGCCAGCAGTGAATCAGGGACAGGATCCTACGAGCAGTACTTC. Amino acid sequence: CASSESGTGSYEQYF.